This TCR beta chain was profiled in a study of cytomegalovirus exposure and HLA in healthy donors. Germline V gene lookup returns CDR1 SGHDN and CDR2 FVKESK. CDR3 length: 16 residues. Germline trimming cut 0 bases from V and 3 bases from J; bases unmatched to any gene: 7. The PCR employed 60 Vbeta primers together with 13 Jbeta primers. In the original workflow: In a later analysis, 75 million to 85 million unique TCR beta chains included roughly 11 million shared by two or more donors. Sequenced by immunoSEQ multiplex PCR; TCRdb stores in-frame clones only, minus some. Clonal size and the V and J genes are those of that table, whereas D and trimming came from the DNA. The sample lists 100,000 to 150,000 clones, about 80% occurring once. Study-wide points: Per a later analysis, HLA-associated TCR beta chains showed more clonal expansion than other, equally common TCR beta chains. Within an earlier analysis, most TCR beta V segments proved productive either about 90% or about 30% of the time.

Although they were nominally healthy when sampled, donors likely had unrecorded immune exposures. Points on this clone: The antigen is unknown.

The rearrangement uses TRBV14 and TRBJ2-7, with 8 bases lining up with TRBD1. The sequenced material came from PBMCs. This clonotype was obtained from a young man in good health and CMV-seronegative. The CDR3 DNA sequence: TGTGCCAGCAGCCAAGAGAGGACAGGGCGTCGCTACGAGCAGTACTTC. As protein: CASSQERTGRRYEQYF.